This T cell receptor beta chain was identified in a study of blood T cell repertoires in COVID-19. Study background: Italy, Spain and the United States were the sources of the convalescent and acute COVID-19 samples. T cells, B-cell-depleted T cells, or PBMCs provided the cDNA or gDNA that served as material.

Some clones are missing from TCRdb's copy, which holds only in-frame ones; the method was immunoSEQ multiplex PCR. Found here are about 140,000 clones, roughly 85% of them singletons; the top ten hold 2.5% to 3%. The CDR3 sequence is 15 residues long. Trimming at V came to 6 bases and at J to 3 bases, leaving 4 bases not matched to a gene. CDR1 SNHLY and CDR2 FYNNEI come from the germline V gene. The origin of this receptor is a man aged 45-60 years with acute or convalescent COVID-19. Material for sequencing was peripheral blood. V is TRBV2 and J is TRBJ2-5, with 13 nucleotides matching TRBD2. The CDR3 is CASSQGLAGEETQYF. The CDR3, as DNA: TGTGCCAGCAGCCAAGGACTAGCGGGAGAAGAGACCCAGTACTTC.